This TCR beta chain was found in a study of response to subunit inactivated influenza vaccine. In its sample, this clonotype was seen many times. MiXCR, run by TCRdb on the RT-PCR reads, gives a single entry per CDR3 protein. Of 560,000 or so distinct CDR3 sequences detected, approximately 7.7% appear once; the ten largest clones hold approximately 12%. Germline V gene lookup returns CDR1 DFQATT and CDR2 SNEGSKA (reference sequence). V lost 1 base and J lost 6; bases outside the gene matches: 15. This CDR3 has 16 amino acids. This sequence was found in a man aged 45 to 75 who received an inactivated influenza vaccine. This rearrangement joins TRBV20-1 to TRBJ2-7, with 7 bases matching TRBD1. The sequencing used PBMCs from blood, collected 23 to 25 months after vaccination. As DNA, the CDR3 is TGCAGTGCTAGAGTCGGGACAGCCTACGATAGGAGCGAGCAGTACTTC. Protein product: CSARVGTAYDRSEQYF.